Listed below are T cell receptor beta chains from one sample, sequenced in a study of blood T cell repertoires in COVID-19. Profiling relied on immunoSEQ multiplex PCR, and the TCRdb table lists in-frame clones only, not all of them. The sample records roughly 72,000 clones, roughly 82% being singletons. The source material was peripheral blood. Source of these receptors: an elderly woman with acute or convalescent COVID-19. Each CDR3 is given with its conserved first and last residue. The D gene is left open where the match is weak. Rows may omit the clone size; those that give it use once, few, many or a size class.

>NA|TRBV9|NA|TRBJ2-1
CASSVDGGKQFF
TGTGCCAGCAGCGTAGATGGGGGGAAACAGTTCTTC
>TRBD1|TRBV19|NA|TRBJ2-2
CASSKPTGGGSGELFF
TGTGCCAGTAGTAAACCGACAGGGGGCGGTTCCGGGGAGCTGTTTTTT
>NA|TRBV5-5|NA|TRBJ1-5
CASSLSLRDFYSNQPQHF
TGTGCCAGCAGCTTGTCTCTCCGGGACTTTTATAGCAATCAGCCCCAGCATTTT
>TRBD2|TRBV14|NA|TRBJ2-2
CASSQELAGVGTGELFF
TGTGCCAGCAGCCAGGAACTAGCGGGAGTAGGCACCGGGGAGCTGTTTTTT
>TRBD2|TRBV3-1/TRBV3-2|once|TRBJ2-1
CASSQSGRGDEQFF
TGTGCCAGCAGCCAAAGCGGGAGAGGGGATGAGCAGTTCTTC
>NA|TRBV10-2|NA|TRBJ2-7
CASSESTARFYEQYF
TGCGCCAGCAGTGAGTCTACTGCTAGGTTCTACGAGCAGTACTTC
>NA|TRBV5-5|NA|TRBJ1-5
CASSWGGWGNQPQHF
TGTGCCAGCAGCTGGGGGGGCTGGGGCAATCAGCCCCAGCATTTT
>NA|TRBV12-5|NA|TRBJ1-2
CASGLSESRGAYTF
TGTGCTAGTGGTTTGTCGGAAAGTCGGGGGGCCTACACCTTC
>TRBD1|TRBV2|NA|TRBJ1-4
CASSADRATNEKLFF
TGTGCCAGCAGCGCGGACAGGGCGACTAATGAAAAACTGTTTTTT
>TRBD1|TRBV7-8|NA|TRBJ1-5
CASSSNQGAGQPQHF
TGTGCCAGCAGCTCCAACCAGGGGGCGGGTCAGCCCCAGCATTTT
>NA|TRBV7-2|once|TRBJ2-3
CASSVSGRDTQYF
TGTGCCAGCAGCGTTTCGGGTAGGGATACGCAGTATTTT
>NA|TRBV5-1|NA|TRBJ2-3
CASKRRRATTDTQYF
TGCGCCAGCAAGAGGCGGAGGGCGACCACAGATACGCAGTATTTT
>NA|TRBV7-2|NA|TRBJ2-5
CASSLRGMGDQETQYF
TGTGCCAGCAGCTTACGGGGGATGGGCGACCAAGAGACCCAGTACTTC
>TRBD2|TRBV2|NA|TRBJ2-2
CASTSAAGTGELFF
TGTGCCAGCACCTCGGCAGCGGGGACCGGGGAGCTGTTTTTT
>NA|TRBV5-1|NA|TRBJ1-2
CASSPDIPGYTF
TGCGCCAGCAGCCCGGACATCCCTGGCTACACCTTC
>NA|TRBV7-2|NA|TRBJ2-1
CASSLAGGRYNEQFF
TGTGCCAGCAGCTTAGCGGGAGGAAGATACAATGAGCAGTTCTTC
>TRBD2|TRBV10-3|NA|TRBJ2-1
CAIHGQREGRNEQFF
TGTGCCATCCATGGTCAGCGGGAGGGCCGGAATGAGCAGTTCTTC
>TRBD1|TRBV5-1|NA|TRBJ2-2
CASSLNRGDTGELFF
TGCGCCAGCAGCTTGAACAGGGGAGACACCGGGGAGCTGTTTTTT
>NA|TRBV5-5|NA|TRBJ2-2
CASSFRGAGNTGELFF
TGTGCCAGCAGCTTCAGGGGGGCAGGGAACACCGGGGAGCTGTTTTTT
>NA|TRBV27|NA|TRBJ2-7
CASSSSFETELYEQYF
TGTGCCAGCAGTTCCTCTTTTGAGACAGAATTGTACGAGCAGTACTTC
>NA|TRBV6-5|NA|TRBJ2-7
CASSHDGDYEQYF
TGTGCCAGCAGTCATGACGGAGACTACGAGCAGTACTTC
>NA|TRBV5-5|few|TRBJ1-2
CASSLTPSQQYGYTF
TGTGCCAGCAGCTTGACTCCTAGTCAGCAGTATGGCTACACCTTC
>TRBD2|TRBV7-6|few|TRBJ2-7
CASSFAGGPYEQYF
TGTGCCAGCAGCTTCGCGGGAGGGCCCTACGAGCAGTACTTC
>TRBD1|TRBV28|NA|TRBJ2-7
CASSLGLTIDRGASYEQYF
TGTGCCAGCAGTTTGGGGTTAACTATAGACAGGGGGGCTTCCTACGAGCAGTACTTC
>TRBD2|TRBV6-6|few|TRBJ2-2
CASSHGAGGSATGELFF
TGTGCCAGCAGTCATGGCGCGGGAGGGTCGGCCACCGGGGAGCTGTTTTTT
>NA|TRBV11-3|NA|TRBJ2-3
CASSPGGQASTDTQYF
TGTGCCAGCAGCCCGGGGGGACAGGCCAGCACAGATACGCAGTATTTT
>NA|TRBV19|NA|TRBJ2-3
CASSIPRSDTQYF
TGTGCCAGTAGTATCCCTAGATCAGATACGCAGTATTTT
>NA|TRBV5-1|once|TRBJ1-1
CASSFMADMNTEAFF
TGCGCCAGCAGCTTTATGGCAGACATGAACACTGAAGCTTTCTTT
>NA|TRBV10-2|NA|TRBJ2-1
CASSGRRQGGVNEQFF
TGCGCCAGCAGCGGACGGCGTCAGGGGGGTGTCAATGAGCAGTTCTTC